This is a list of T cell receptor beta chains from one sample in a study of metastatic and nonmetastatic thyroid tumors. TCRdb recomputed clones from the PCR reads via MiXCR. This sample has about 38,000 clones, with about 45% found just once. The sequenced sample consisted of tumor tissue. These receptors were obtained from a male donor with papillary thyroid cancer or a benign thyroid nodule (not recorded which). Some clones in this sample may be carry-over from other donors' samples. Both conserved end residues are part of each CDR3. D genes are given only for firm matches. Size is omitted from some rows. Given values are once, few, many or a class for expanded clones.

d_gene: .; v_gene: TRBV3-1; abundance: .; j_gene: TRBJ2-7; CDR3nt: TGTGCCAGCAGCGAACGTAGATGGACACGAGACAGCTCCTACGAGCAGTACTTC; CDR3aa: CASSERRWTRDSSYEQYF
d_gene: .; v_gene: TRBV4-3; abundance: .; j_gene: TRBJ2-7; CDR3nt: TGCGCCAGCAGCCAAGATAGGGACACCATCGAGCAGTACTTC; CDR3aa: CASSQDRDTIEQYF
d_gene: TRBD2; v_gene: TRBV25-1; abundance: .; j_gene: TRBJ2-7; CDR3nt: TGTGCCAGCAAGAGTTTTGGGGGGACTAGCGGGACCTATGGCCTCTCCTACGAGCAGTACTTC; CDR3aa: CASKSFGGTSGTYGLSYEQYF
d_gene: .; v_gene: TRBV2; abundance: few; j_gene: TRBJ1-2; CDR3nt: TGTGCCAGCACCATTGGAGGCAGGGGCGTCTATGGCTACACCTTC; CDR3aa: CASTIGGRGVYGYTF
d_gene: .; v_gene: TRBV6-1; abundance: .; j_gene: TRBJ1-6; CDR3nt: TGTGCCAGCTCCAGGGTCGATGGGTATAATTCACCCCTCCACTTT; CDR3aa: CASSRVDGYNSPLHF
d_gene: .; v_gene: TRBV6-1; abundance: .; j_gene: TRBJ1-3; CDR3nt: TGTGCCGGGGGTCCGTGGCAGGGCGGAAACACCATATATTTT; CDR3aa: CAGGPWQGGNTIYF
d_gene: TRBD2; v_gene: TRBV20-1; abundance: few; j_gene: TRBJ2-7; CDR3nt: TGCAGTGCTAGGGAGCGGGGAGGGCCTGGCGAGCAGTACTTC; CDR3aa: CSARERGGPGEQYF
d_gene: .; v_gene: TRBV11-2; abundance: .; j_gene: TRBJ1-3; CDR3nt: TGTGCCAGCAGCTTGGGGGCTTCTGGAAACACCATATATTTT; CDR3aa: CASSLGASGNTIYF
d_gene: .; v_gene: TRBV28; abundance: .; j_gene: TRBJ2-7; CDR3nt: TGTGCCAGCAGTCCGCAGGTGCTTAGGGGTCCTAGCTCCTACGAGCAGTACTTC; CDR3aa: CASSPQVLRGPSSYEQYF
d_gene: .; v_gene: TRBV28; abundance: many; j_gene: TRBJ1-5; CDR3nt: TGTGCCAGTCACACTGACAGGTCCGGCCAGCATTTT; CDR3aa: CASHTDRSGQHF
d_gene: .; v_gene: TRBV20-1; abundance: .; j_gene: TRBJ2-7; CDR3nt: TGCAGTGCTAGACCTTTTAAAGCACAGATGTGTTACGGGCAGTACTTC; CDR3aa: CSARPFKAQMCYGQYF
d_gene: .; v_gene: TRBV19; abundance: .; j_gene: TRBJ1-1; CDR3nt: TGTGCCAGTAACCGGGTGGAGTTGAACACTGAAGCTTTCTTT; CDR3aa: CASNRVELNTEAFF
d_gene: TRBD1; v_gene: TRBV30; abundance: .; j_gene: TRBJ2-7; CDR3nt: TGTGCCTGGGGGACAGGGGAGGGCGAGCAGTACTTC; CDR3aa: CAWGTGEGEQYF
d_gene: .; v_gene: TRBV5-1; abundance: once; j_gene: TRBJ1-6; CDR3nt: TGCGCCAGCAGCCGAAGCGGGGTAGTGAATTCACCCCTCCACTTT; CDR3aa: CASSRSGVVNSPLHF
d_gene: TRBD2; v_gene: TRBV20-1; abundance: .; j_gene: TRBJ2-1; CDR3nt: TGCAGTGCCTATACTCCGGGACTAGCGGGAGGACAGCAGTTCTTC; CDR3aa: CSAYTPGLAGGQQFF
d_gene: TRBD1; v_gene: TRBV7-9; abundance: .; j_gene: TRBJ1-2; CDR3nt: TGTGCCAGCAGCCTGATAGGGGGCGGCTATGGCTACACCTTC; CDR3aa: CASSLIGGGYGYTF
d_gene: .; v_gene: TRBV30; abundance: .; j_gene: TRBJ1-2; CDR3nt: TGTGCCTGGAGTGCCTTGGTGGGGACACTCTATGGCTACACCTTC; CDR3aa: CAWSALVGTLYGYTF
d_gene: .; v_gene: TRBV5-1; abundance: few; j_gene: TRBJ2-7; CDR3nt: TGCGCCAGCAGCTTGGCAGCATCGAGCACAGATTACGAGCAGTACTTC; CDR3aa: CASSLAASSTDYEQYF
d_gene: .; v_gene: TRBV7-6; abundance: medium-sized; j_gene: TRBJ2-5; CDR3nt: TGTGCCAGCAGCTTAGCGTCGGACAGTACCGGGGAGACCCAGTACTTC; CDR3aa: CASSLASDSTGETQYF
d_gene: .; v_gene: TRBV18; abundance: .; j_gene: TRBJ1-4; CDR3nt: TGTGCCAGCTCTTATCAGCCCCGGGGCCGCCTTAATGAAAAACTGTTTTTT; CDR3aa: CASSYQPRGRLNEKLFF
d_gene: TRBD2; v_gene: TRBV6-1; abundance: .; j_gene: TRBJ2-3; CDR3nt: TGTGCCAGCAGCCCCGGGACTAGCGGGAGCGAGTATACGCAGTATTTT; CDR3aa: CASSPGTSGSEYTQYF
d_gene: .; v_gene: TRBV7-9; abundance: .; j_gene: TRBJ1-6; CDR3nt: TGTGCCAGCAGCTTACCGATTGAACATTCACCCCTCCACTTT; CDR3aa: CASSLPIEHSPLHF
d_gene: TRBD1; v_gene: TRBV20-1; abundance: .; j_gene: TRBJ1-5; CDR3nt: TGCAGTGCTAGAGCGGAGGGGGCAGGCAATCAGCCCCAGCATTTT; CDR3aa: CSARAEGAGNQPQHF
d_gene: .; v_gene: TRBV11-2; abundance: .; j_gene: TRBJ1-2; CDR3nt: TGTGCCAGCAGCTTCTCAGGAACTCTCTATGGCTACACCTTC; CDR3aa: CASSFSGTLYGYTF
d_gene: TRBD1; v_gene: TRBV5-1; abundance: .; j_gene: TRBJ1-1; CDR3nt: TGCGCCAGCAGCTCACCGGGACAGGGGGCGCGGGAAGCTTTCTTT; CDR3aa: CASSSPGQGAREAFF
d_gene: .; v_gene: TRBV5-5; abundance: once; j_gene: TRBJ1-2; CDR3nt: TGTGCCAGCAGCTTGTTGGCAGGGGACACTAACTATGGCTACACCTTC; CDR3aa: CASSLLAGDTNYGYTF
d_gene: .; v_gene: TRBV27; abundance: .; j_gene: TRBJ1-6; CDR3nt: TGTGCCAGCAGTTTTAAGCCAGTTTGGTATTCACCCCTCCACTTT; CDR3aa: CASSFKPVWYSPLHF
d_gene: TRBD2; v_gene: TRBV6-1; abundance: .; j_gene: TRBJ2-7; CDR3nt: TGTGCCAGCAGTAGCTCAGCGGGAAGCTCCTACGAGCAGTACTTC; CDR3aa: CASSSSAGSSYEQYF
d_gene: .; v_gene: TRBV19; abundance: .; j_gene: TRBJ2-3; CDR3nt: TGTGCCAGTAGTATAGTACAGTACACAGATACGCAGTATTTT; CDR3aa: CASSIVQYTDTQYF